One sample yielded the 25 T cell receptor beta chains listed below, sequenced in a study of blood T cell repertoires in COVID-19. The assay was immunoSEQ multiplex PCR, and TCRdb's table has in-frame clones only and misses some. This sample has about 260,000 clones; roughly 83% occur once, and the top ten carry around 1.9%. The specimen was PBMCs or T cells enriched from blood (not recorded which). The source of these receptors is a woman in her fifties or sixties who had recovered from COVID-19.

CDR3 sequence (DNA): TGTGCCAGCAGCTTAGACCCGGGACAGAGAGGCTACACCTTC. Its translation is CASSLDPGQRGYTF. The gene calls are TRBV7-2 and TRBJ1-2; 7 bases match TRBD1. Per germline, CDR1 SGHTA and CDR2 FQGNSA. The junction had 7 bases not matched to a gene; V was cut back by 1 base and J by 8 bases. This CDR3 is 14 amino acids long.

The J gene is TRBJ2-3, the V gene TRBV11-2; 14 nucleotides agree with TRBD2. Germline V CDR1 and CDR2: SGHAT, FQNNGV. The CDR3 is made up of 18 amino acids. V gave up 3 bases and J gave up 3 bases; unmatched junction bases: 8. The CDR3 loop is CASSFGLAGGQGTDTQYF. DNA of the CDR3: TGTGCCAGCAGCTTCGGACTAGCGGGGGGCCAAGGAACAGATACGCAGTATTTT.

This chain connects TRBV6-5 to TRBJ2-4; 8 bases line up with TRBD1. Germline CDR1 reads MNHEY; CDR2 reads SVGAGI. Trimming removed 2 bases from V and 7 bases from J; junction bases left unmatched: 1. CDR3 length equals 13 residues. CDR3 in DNA: TGTGCCAGCAGTTACACAGGGGGGAACATTCAGTACTTC. Translation gives CASSYTGGNIQYF.

The chain couples TRBV4-3 to TRBJ2-2, with D maybe TRBD1 (5 bases). The germline V and J ends were trimmed by 0 bases and 7 bases, with 6 bases remaining between them. Germline V gives CDR1 LGHNA, CDR2 YSLEER. This CDR3 is built from 13 residues. The DNA for the CDR3 is TGCGCCAGCAGCCAAGATCAGGGCGGGGAGCTGTTTTTT. It yields the protein CASSQDQGGELFF.

This clone has just a few counts. The genes are TRBV3-1 (or the pseudogene TRBV3-2) and TRBJ2-2, with 8 bases fitting TRBD1. Germline lookup yields CDR1 LGHDT and CDR2 YNNKEL (reference sequence). V trimming: 6 bases; J trimming: 3 bases; junction bases outside the gene matches: 3. This CDR3 has 14 residues. CDR3 region: CASRPDRDTGELFF. The CDR3 coding sequence is TGTGCCAGCAGACCGGACAGGGACACCGGGGAGCTGTTTTTT.

This clone was recorded only once. The gene calls are TRBV11-3 and TRBJ1-3; D is undetermined. V shed 2 bases and J shed 0 bases, with 8 bases lying between them. Germline V lookup: CDR1 SGHNT, CDR2 YENEEA. The length of the CDR3 is 15 residues. The CDR3 DNA sequence: TGTGCCAGCAGCTTATTCCTCGGCTCTGGAAACACCATATATTTT. It specifies CASSLFLGSGNTIYF. The variable domain in full, completed from reference TRBV11-3 and TRBJ1-3, reads EAGVVQSPRYKIIEKKQPVAFWCNPISGHNTLYWYLQNLGQGPELLIRYENEEAVDDSQLPKDRFSAERLKGVDSTLKIQPAELGDSAVYLCASSLFLGSGNTIYFGEGSWLTVV.

This clone was seen once. The chain has TRBV6-5 and TRBJ1-2, with TRBD1 matching 7 bases. V gave up 5 bases and J gave up 4 bases; unmatched junction bases: 10. This CDR3 spans 15 amino acids. Germline V gives CDR1 MNHEY, CDR2 SVGAGI. The CDR3 DNA reads as TGTGCCAGCAGTCTTCGACAGGGAACCTTCTATGGCTACACCTTC. Protein: CASSLRQGTFYGYTF.

The V gene is TRBV30, the J gene TRBJ1-2, with 10 bases aligning to TRBD1. V lost 1 base to trimming and J lost 6 bases; unmatched junction nucleotides: 20. The V gene's germline CDR1 is GTSNPN and CDR2 SVGIG (reference sequence). The CDR3 is made up of 19 amino acids. The CDR3 nucleotides read TGTGCCTGGAGTGGACCAGTGACGATCCGGGGACAGGGGAGGCATGGCTACACCTTC. Amino acids: CAWSGPVTIRGQGRHGYTF.

This chain joins TRBV7-2 and TRBJ1-2; 7 bases match TRBD1. J lost 8 bases, V lost 5 bases, and 14 bases had no gene match. Germline loops: CDR1 SGHTA, CDR2 FQGNSA. The CDR3 extends over 15 amino acids. The CDR3 DNA is TGTGCCAGCAGCACGATCCCAACCTCAGGGGGAGGCTACACCTTC. Its translation: CASSTIPTSGGGYTF.

The rearrangement joins TRBV5-8 to TRBJ1-5; 7 nucleotides agree with TRBD1. The germline V gene has CDR1 SGHTS and CDR2 YDEGEE. There are 13 residues in the CDR3. V was pared by 3 bases and J by 9 bases, with 6 bases of the junction left unmatched. This CDR3 reads CASSWDRPGPQHF. The CDR3 region has the DNA TGTGCCAGCAGCTGGGACAGACCAGGGCCCCAGCATTTT.

The chain couples TRBV7-2 to TRBJ1-3; 10 nucleotides align to TRBD1. With V trimmed by 5 bases and J by 2 bases, 6 bases remained unmatched. Germline V gene lookup returns CDR1 SGHTA and CDR2 FQGNSA. This CDR3 is 16 amino acids long. The CDR3 coding sequence is TGTGCCAGCAGCCCCCGACAGGGGGCCACTGGAAACACCATATATTTT. Amino acids: CASSPRQGATGNTIYF.

Only one count was recorded for this clone. The CDR3 region has the DNA TGTGCCAGCAGCCGCTGGGGGGAGAATGAAAAACTGTTTTTT. As protein: CASSRWGENEKLFF. The chain joins TRBV7-9 to TRBJ1-4, with a weak D call TRBD1 (5 bases). The CDR3 is made up of 14 amino acids. The V gene lost 5 bases and the J gene lost 5 bases, with 12 bases spanning the gap. Germline loops: CDR1 SEHNR, CDR2 FQNEAQ (reference sequence).

The chain is built from TRBV29-1 and TRBJ2-1; TRBD2 aligns across 7 bases. Germline assignment: CDR1 SQVTM and CDR2 ANQGSEA. The V gene end was trimmed by 1 base and the J gene end by 0 bases; junction bases not matched to a gene: 6. The CDR3 length is 16 residues. CDR3 in amino acids: CSVEGGREGSYNEQFF. The CDR3 bases are TGCAGCGTTGAAGGGGGCAGGGAGGGCTCCTACAATGAGCAGTTCTTC.

V usage is TRBV7-2 and J usage is TRBJ2-3; D remains unclear. The V gene's germline CDR1 is SGHTA and CDR2 FQGNSA. V lost 5 bases to trimming and J lost 2 bases, with 8 bases between them. There are 13 residues in the CDR3. The CDR3 bases are TGTGCCAGCAGCGTCTCTATCACAGATACGCAGTATTTT. Protein: CASSVSITDTQYF.

The J gene is TRBJ2-1, the V gene TRBV29-1, with TRBD2 identical over 16 bases. There are 14 residues in the CDR3. Looked up from germline, CDR1 is SQVTM and CDR2 is ANQGSEA. V trimming: 7 bases; J trimming: 8 bases; junction bases outside the gene matches: 5. CDR3 DNA sequence: TGCAGCGCTGGGACTAGCGGGGGGGCCTATGAGCAGTTCTTC. Its translation is CSAGTSGGAYEQFF.

The J gene is TRBJ2-7, the V gene TRBV10-3; D is possibly TRBD1 (6 bases). The CDR3 contains 11 residues. Germline CDR1 and CDR2: ENHRY and SYGVKD. With 10 bases removed from V and 5 bases from J, the gap between germline ends came to 12 bases. DNA for the CDR3: TGTGCCAGCGGACAGCTCAACGAGCAGTACTTC. Translated: CASGQLNEQYF.

The genes are TRBV19 and TRBJ2-1; 8 bases map to TRBD1. The CDR3 spans 18 residues. Losses at the gene ends were 7 bases for V and 0 bases for J; bases not matched to a gene: 14. CDR1 LNHDA and CDR2 SQIVND come from the germline V gene (reference sequence). DNA of the CDR3: TGTGCCAGTAATCCTCCGGGGCAGGGGGCTGGCTCCTACAATGAGCAGTTCTTC. This encodes CASNPPGQGAGSYNEQFF.

The chain links TRBV7-2 to TRBJ2-1; 8 bases are shared with TRBD2. CDR3 length equals 12 residues. CDR1 is SGHTA, CDR2 FQGNSA, per germline. The junction had 6 bases not matched to a gene; V was cut back by 2 bases and J by 15 bases. This chain's CDR3 is CASSLSGGAGFF. The CDR3 DNA reads TGTGCCAGCAGCTTATCCGGGGGGGCCGGGTTCTTC. The complete variable domain, with remaining parts taken from reference TRBV7-2 and TRBJ2-1, reads GAGVSQSPSNKVTEKGKDVELRCDPISGHTALYWYRQSLGQGLEFLIYFQGNSAPDKSGLPSDRFSAERTGGSVSTLTIQRTQQEDSAVYLCASSLSGGAGFFGPGTRLTVL.

This chain uses TRBV12-3 or TRBV12-4 with TRBJ1-1; D unresolved. Trimming pared 6 bases from V and 0 bases from J, leaving 8 bases between. The CDR3 totals 13 residues. CDR3 DNA sequence: TGTGCCAGCAGATTAACGGTGAACACTGAAGCTTTCTTT. Translated: CASRLTVNTEAFF.

The V and J genes are TRBV3-1 (or the pseudogene TRBV3-2) and TRBJ2-1, with 7 bases fitting TRBD2. The germline V gene encodes CDR1 LGHDT and CDR2 YNNKEL (reference sequence). This CDR3 comprises 12 residues. Germline trimming cut 3 bases from V and 9 bases from J; bases unmatched to any gene: 2. CDR3 sequence: CASSQGGTEQFF. The CDR3 DNA sequence: TGTGCCAGCAGCCAGGGAGGGACTGAGCAGTTCTTC.

The genes are TRBV6-4 and TRBJ1-5; 11 bases match TRBD1. The CDR3 totals 17 residues. V gave up 2 bases and J gave up 5 bases; unmatched junction bases: 8. Germline assignment: CDR1 MRHNA and CDR2 SNTAGT. The CDR3 coding sequence is TGTGCCAGCAGTGACCCCCTATGGACAGGGGGCCATCAGCCCCAGCATTTT. This encodes CASSDPLWTGGHQPQHF.

This chain links TRBV10-3 with TRBJ1-5; D gene uncertain. V was trimmed by 8 bases and J by 6 bases, leaving 14 bases between them. CDR3 size: 13 residues. Germline CDR1 is ENHRY and CDR2 is SYGVKD. CDR3 sequence (DNA): TGTGCCATCGGTCCGGGGAAAAGTCAGCCCCAGCATTTT. Translated: CAIGPGKSQPQHF.

The rearrangement joins TRBV6-5 to TRBJ1-2, with D unclear. Deletions cut 6 bases from V and 5 bases from J, with 7 bases between. This CDR3 contains 11 residues. Germline loops: CDR1 MNHEY, CDR2 SVGAGI. CDR3 protein: CASSRGYGYTF. Here the CDR3 DNA reads TGTGCCAGCAGCCGAGGATATGGCTACACCTTC.

The rearrangement links TRBV5-1 to TRBJ2-2; perhaps TRBD2 as D (6 bases). The V gene's germline CDR1 is SGHRS and CDR2 YFSETQ. There are 15 residues in the CDR3. V was pared by 4 bases and J by 3 bases, with 13 bases between. The CDR3 DNA is TGCGCCAGCAGCACGGGACTGTACGACACCGGGGAGCTGTTTTTT. The encoded protein is CASSTGLYDTGELFF.

V is TRBV7-3 and J is TRBJ1-6; 7 nucleotides align to TRBD1. V shed 5 bases, J shed 10 bases, and the junction held 8 bases outside the gene matches. This CDR3 spans 14 amino acids. CDR1 and CDR2 (germline): SGHTA, FQGTGA. Here the CDR3 reads CASSLSGGLSPLHF. CDR3 nucleotide sequence: TGTGCCAGCAGCCTCTCAGGGGGGCTATCACCCCTCCACTTT.